The rows below give T cell receptor beta chains drawn from one sample of a study of cytomegalovirus exposure and HLA in healthy donors. Libraries were prepared by immunoSEQ multiplex PCR; TCRdb keeps only in-frame clonotypes and omits some of them. The data contain some 130,000 clones, 70% to 85% of them singletons. Sequenced input: PBMCs. All receptors derive from a man between 35 and 55 years old in good health and CMV-seropositive. Both conserved end residues are part of each CDR3. The D gene is left open where the match is weak. Expanded clones get a size class; other rows say once, few or many, or leave the size out.

cdr3_nt: TGTGCCAGCAGCTCCACCGGGACAGGGGGTGGGCAGTACTTC; cdr3_aa: CASSSTGTGGGQYF; clone_size: -; v_call: TRBV7-8; j_call: TRBJ2-7; d_call: TRBD1
cdr3_nt: TGTGCCAGCAGCTTCACAGCTGACGAGCAGTACTTC; cdr3_aa: CASSFTADEQYF; clone_size: once; v_call: TRBV11-2; j_call: TRBJ2-7; d_call: -
cdr3_nt: TGCGCCAGCAGCTTCCGGCGGGAGCATTCCGAGCAGTTCTTC; cdr3_aa: CASSFRREHSEQFF; clone_size: -; v_call: TRBV5-1; j_call: TRBJ2-1; d_call: TRBD2
cdr3_nt: TGCGCCAGCAGTGTCTCTACCTCAGATACGCAGTATTTT; cdr3_aa: CASSVSTSDTQYF; clone_size: -; v_call: TRBV5-1; j_call: TRBJ2-3; d_call: -
cdr3_nt: TGTGCCAGTAGTCGCACAGGGGACGCCGGGGAGCTGTTTTTT; cdr3_aa: CASSRTGDAGELFF; clone_size: -; v_call: TRBV19; j_call: TRBJ2-2; d_call: TRBD1
cdr3_nt: TGTGCCAGCTCAGAGTATGGACTTATTAGCTACAATGAGCAGTTCTTC; cdr3_aa: CASSEYGLISYNEQFF; clone_size: once; v_call: TRBV18; j_call: TRBJ2-1; d_call: -
cdr3_nt: TGCGCCAGCAGCTTGGGGGCCGGGGGGAACACTGAAGCTTTCTTT; cdr3_aa: CASSLGAGGNTEAFF; clone_size: -; v_call: TRBV5-1; j_call: TRBJ1-1; d_call: -
cdr3_nt: TGTGCCAGCAGTGTTCGGACAGGGACCACCTACGAGCAGTACTTC; cdr3_aa: CASSVRTGTTYEQYF; clone_size: once; v_call: TRBV6-1; j_call: TRBJ2-7; d_call: TRBD1
cdr3_nt: TGCGCCAGCAGCCTGACCGAGGGACAGGGGATGACACCCCTCCACTTT; cdr3_aa: CASSLTEGQGMTPLHF; clone_size: -; v_call: TRBV5-1; j_call: TRBJ1-6; d_call: TRBD1
cdr3_nt: TGTGCCAGCTCACCTCCCGCAGGCCCAAGCTCCTACGAGCAGTACTTC; cdr3_aa: CASSPPAGPSSYEQYF; clone_size: -; v_call: TRBV18; j_call: TRBJ2-7; d_call: -
cdr3_nt: TGTGCCAGTAGTTTACTCGGACAGCTCACCCAAGAGACCCAGTACTTC; cdr3_aa: CASSLLGQLTQETQYF; clone_size: -; v_call: TRBV19; j_call: TRBJ2-5; d_call: -
cdr3_nt: TGTGCCAGCAGCTTGGATCAGGGGATCTACACCATATATTTT; cdr3_aa: CASSLDQGIYTIYF; clone_size: few; v_call: TRBV5-6; j_call: TRBJ1-3; d_call: -
cdr3_nt: TGTGCCAGCAGGAGCTACAGGGATTCTCGGGACGAGCAGTACTTC; cdr3_aa: CASRSYRDSRDEQYF; clone_size: -; v_call: TRBV27; j_call: TRBJ2-7; d_call: -
cdr3_nt: TGTGCCAGCAGCTTAGGGGCGGGAGGAGTGCGGTCAGATACGCAGTATTTT; cdr3_aa: CASSLGAGGVRSDTQYF; clone_size: -; v_call: TRBV11-3; j_call: TRBJ2-3; d_call: TRBD2
cdr3_nt: TGTGCCATCACCGGCGAGCGGGACTACAATGAGCAGTTCTTC; cdr3_aa: CAITGERDYNEQFF; clone_size: many; v_call: TRBV10-3; j_call: TRBJ2-1; d_call: TRBD2
cdr3_nt: TGCGCCAGCAGCTTTCAGGGGCTTGGCTACACCTTC; cdr3_aa: CASSFQGLGYTF; clone_size: -; v_call: TRBV5-1; j_call: TRBJ1-2; d_call: -
cdr3_nt: TGCGCCAGCAGCGAGGGGACAGGGCGGGGGACTGAAGCTTTCTTT; cdr3_aa: CASSEGTGRGTEAFF; clone_size: -; v_call: TRBV5-1; j_call: TRBJ1-1; d_call: TRBD1